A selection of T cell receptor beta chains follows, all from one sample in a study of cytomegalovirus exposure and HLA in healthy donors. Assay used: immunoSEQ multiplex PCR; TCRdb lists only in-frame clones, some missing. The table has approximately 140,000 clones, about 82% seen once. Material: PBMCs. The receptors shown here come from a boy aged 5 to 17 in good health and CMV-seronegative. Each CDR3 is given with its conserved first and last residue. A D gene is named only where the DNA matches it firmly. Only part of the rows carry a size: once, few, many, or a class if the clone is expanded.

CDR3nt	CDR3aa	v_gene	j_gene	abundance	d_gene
TGTGCCAGCAGTTTTGGAATGGGCCATCAGCCCCAGCATTTT	CASSFGMGHQPQHF	TRBV27	TRBJ1-5	.	.
TGTGCCAGCAGATTCGGACTGTCGAACACTGAAGCTTTCTTT	CASRFGLSNTEAFF	TRBV6-5	TRBJ1-1	.	.
TGTGCCAGCAGCGGACAGGGCGGGAACACTGAAGCTTTCTTT	CASSGQGGNTEAFF	TRBV9	TRBJ1-1	.	TRBD1
TGTGCCTGGAGTGTCGGGGCGGGAGGGCGTGAGACCCAGTACTTC	CAWSVGAGGRETQYF	TRBV30	TRBJ2-5	.	TRBD2
TGTGCCTGGAGTTCCGGGACAGGTGTCTACGAGCAGTACTTC	CAWSSGTGVYEQYF	TRBV30	TRBJ2-7	.	TRBD1
TGTGCCAGCAGTTTAGCAGGGTATCAAGAGACCCAGTACTTC	CASSLAGYQETQYF	TRBV27	TRBJ2-5	.	.
TGTGCCAGCAGTACAGGGAAGGAGAAGCAGTTCTTC	CASSTGKEKQFF	TRBV2	TRBJ2-1	.	.
TGTGCCACCAGCAGTTCTACGGGACAGGGGAATCTTGACTACACCTTC	CATSSSTGQGNLDYTF	TRBV15	TRBJ1-2	.	TRBD1
TGTGCCTGGAGCCCTGTGAACTACGAGCAGTACTTC	CAWSPVNYEQYF	TRBV30	TRBJ2-7	.	.
TGTGCCAGCAGCTCGGGGGGGGGCTGGAGCACTGAAGCTTTCTTT	CASSSGGGWSTEAFF	TRBV7-9	TRBJ1-1	.	.
TGTGCCAGCAGTCCAGGCGATAGCGGGAGCTTCCCCGGGGAGCTGTTTTTT	CASSPGDSGSFPGELFF	TRBV27	TRBJ2-2	.	TRBD2
TGTGCCAGCAGCCAAGGTTACGGGAGGCAGTACTTC	CASSQGYGRQYF	TRBV14	TRBJ2-7	.	.
TGTGCCAGCAGCTACGCGGGGACGGAATTGCAGTATTTT	CASSYAGTELQYF	TRBV6-5	TRBJ2-3	.	.
TGTGCCAGCAGTGAAGTTGGCGGGACTGGATACGAGCAGTACTTC	CASSEVGGTGYEQYF	TRBV6-1	TRBJ2-7	.	.
TGTGCCAGCAGTCCCGGGGACAGGGGAGTGAATGGCTACACCTTC	CASSPGDRGVNGYTF	TRBV28	TRBJ1-2	.	TRBD1
TGTGCCAGCAGCGACGGGGACAGGGTAGGGGTGCAGTACTTC	CASSDGDRVGVQYF	TRBV25-1	TRBJ2-7	.	TRBD1
TGTGCCAGCAGTGCGGGACTCACAAGCTCCTACGAGCAGTACTTC	CASSAGLTSSYEQYF	TRBV6-1	TRBJ2-7	few	.
TGTGCCAGTGCTACACGACAGGGGTTTTCCTACGAGCAGTACTTC	CASATRQGFSYEQYF	TRBV19	TRBJ2-7	.	TRBD1
TGTGCCTGGGTCCGGGGGGGAGGAGAGACCCAGTACTTC	CAWVRGGGETQYF	TRBV30	TRBJ2-5	.	TRBD2
TGTGCCAGCAGTTTAAGGGACACAGTCACTGGGGCCAACGTCCTGACTTTC	CASSLRDTVTGANVLTF	TRBV27	TRBJ2-6	.	.
TGCGCCACCGCCCAAAGCGGTGGATTCACAGATACGCAGTATTTT	CATAQSGGFTDTQYF	TRBV5-1	TRBJ2-3	.	.
TGTGCCAGCACACAGGGACACTTTAGCAATCAGCCCCAGCATTTT	CASTQGHFSNQPQHF	TRBV2	TRBJ1-5	.	.
TGTGCCAGCAGCTTGTTCGAACAGGGTTGGTACAATGAGCAGTTCTTC	CASSLFEQGWYNEQFF	TRBV5-6	TRBJ2-1	.	.
TGCAGCTCCCTGCCGGGCAATGAGCAGTTCTTC	CSSLPGNEQFF	TRBV29-1	TRBJ2-1	.	.
TGTGCCAGCAGCTTCGTTATCGGACTAGCGGGATACGAGCAGTACTTC	CASSFVIGLAGYEQYF	TRBV5-8	TRBJ2-7	.	TRBD2
TGTGCCAGCAGCGAACAGGGGGTCAACACAGATACGCAGTATTTT	CASSEQGVNTDTQYF	TRBV9	TRBJ2-3	few	TRBD1
TGTGCCAGCAGCGGGGGAGGGAAGGAGACCCAGTACTTC	CASSGGGKETQYF	TRBV9	TRBJ2-5	.	TRBD2